This T cell receptor (beta chain) emerged from a study of CD8 T cells in Susac syndrome. After extraction with the RNeasy kit, roughly 0.45 to 1 ug of the RNA was reverse transcribed using random hexamers. MiXCR, run by TCRdb on the immunoSEQ multiplex PCR reads, gives a single entry per CDR3 protein. The data show roughly 200,000 distinct CDR3 sequences, 85% to 95% seen once. The V end was cut by 0 bases, the J end by 1 base, with 18 bases between. In germline, CDR1 is GTSNPN, CDR2 SVGIG (reference sequence). The CDR3 length is 17 residues. The chain links TRBV30 to TRBJ2-5, with a tentative D call TRBD1 (6 bases). This TCR was sampled from a human donor with multiple sclerosis. Sequenced sample: CD4+ T cells from PBMCs. The CDR3 DNA is TGTGCCTGGAGTGTACAAACCGTCAGGGGATTCCAAGAGACCCAGTACTTC. This sequence encodes CAWSVQTVRGFQETQYF.